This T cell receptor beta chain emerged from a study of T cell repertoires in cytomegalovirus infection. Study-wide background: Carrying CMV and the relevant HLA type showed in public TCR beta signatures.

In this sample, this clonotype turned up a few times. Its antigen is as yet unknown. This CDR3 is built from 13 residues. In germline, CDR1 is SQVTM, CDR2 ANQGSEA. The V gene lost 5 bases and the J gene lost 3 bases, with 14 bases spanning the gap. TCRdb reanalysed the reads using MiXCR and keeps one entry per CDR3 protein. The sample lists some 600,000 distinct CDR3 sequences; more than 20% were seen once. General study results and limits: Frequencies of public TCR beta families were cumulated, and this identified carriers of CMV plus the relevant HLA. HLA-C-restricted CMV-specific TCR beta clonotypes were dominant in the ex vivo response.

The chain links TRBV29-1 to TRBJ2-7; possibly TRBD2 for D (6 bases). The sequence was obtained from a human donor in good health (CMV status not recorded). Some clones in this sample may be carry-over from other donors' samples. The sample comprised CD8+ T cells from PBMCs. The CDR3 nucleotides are TGCAGCGTTCGGGGTGGAGGGAGCTACGAGCAGTACTTC. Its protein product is CSVRGGGSYEQYF.